This T cell receptor (beta chain) comes out of a study of blood T cell repertoires in COVID-19. The assay was immunoSEQ multiplex PCR, and TCRdb's table has in-frame clones only and misses some. The data show about 160,000 clones, 84% seen once. The CDR3 contains 14 residues. The V gene lost 3 bases and the J gene lost 6 bases, with 14 bases spanning the gap. Germline V CDR1 and CDR2: MDHEN, SYDVKM. This TCR was sampled from a man in his forties who had recovered from COVID-19. This rearrangement joins TRBV28 to TRBJ1-1; maybe TRBD1 (6 bases). Sequenced material: peripheral blood. In DNA form, the CDR3 reads TGTGCCAGCAGTTTGTTTCTGCCAGGGGCTGAAGCTTTCTTT. Translating it yields CASSLFLPGAEAFF. The full variable domain, in which reference TRBV28 and TRBJ1-1 provide the parts outside the CDR3, is DVKVTQSSRYLVKRTGEKVFLECVQDMDHENMFWYRQDPGLGLRLIYFSYDVKMKEKGDIPEGYSVSREKKERFSLILESASTNQTSMYLCASSLFLPGAEAFFGQGTRLTVV.